This T cell receptor beta chain was observed in a study of blood T cell repertoires in COVID-19. It was during active infection that Seattle patients were enrolled and then longitudinally followed. The ends were cut back, 3 bases at V and 0 bases at J, with 12 bases in the middle. CDR1 and CDR2 from the germline V gene are LGHDT and YNNKEL (reference sequence). The CDR3 totals 16 residues. TCRdb's table, derived via immunoSEQ multiplex PCR, lists solely in-frame clones and lacks some. The sample shows roughly 120,000 clones, around nine tenths of them seen only once. The source is a man aged 45-60 years with COVID-19, enrolled during active disease. This chain links TRBV3-1 (or the pseudogene TRBV3-2) with TRBJ1-3; possible D gene TRBD1, 5 bases. The material sequenced was peripheral blood. DNA of the CDR3: TGTGCCAGCAGCCAGTTACAGGTTAACTCTGGAAACACCATATATTTT. This encodes CASSQLQVNSGNTIYF.